Detailed here is one TCR beta chain. These data belong to a study of OX40 agonist ivuxolimab in advanced cancers. The CDR3 extends over 14 amino acids. V was pared by 2 bases and J by 7 bases, with 12 bases between. Germline CDR1 MGHDK, CDR2 SYGVNS. Method: immunoSEQ multiplex PCR; TCRdb's copy keeps in-frame clones and lacks some. The sample lists 70,000 to 100,000 clones; approximately 80% were seen once. This clonotype was sampled from an adult with an advanced solid tumor such as melanoma, head and neck, liver or kidney cancer. The sample here was CD4+ or CD8+ T cells sorted from blood, taken in a trial of the OX40 agonist ivuxolimab. This sequence joins TRBV25-1 and TRBJ1-5, with TRBD1 as a possible D gene (6 bases). CDR3 residues: CASSEEGERQPQHF. CDR3 DNA: TGTGCCAGCAGTGAAGAGGGGGAGAGACAGCCCCAGCATTTT.